The source of this T cell receptor beta chain is a study of shared clonotypes between healthy human individuals (TCRdb year 2020). About the investigation overall: Three men and a couple of women, aged 18 to 49 years, made up the cohort. Leukapheresis yielded between about 0.85 and 10 billion PBMCs per donor. For each donor, three plates each were used for CD4 naive and CD4 memory, two plates were used for CD8 naive, and one plate was used for CD8 memory. Blood TCR repertoires of a handful of healthy adults were deeply sequenced to estimate repertoire size and the extent of clonotype sharing between individuals. To increase sequencing depth and limit assay-specific biases, TCR repertoire library preparation and sequencing were carried out by different laboratories using diverse techniques.

As concerns this clone: What this receptor recognizes is not known. Compared with germline, one end of the junction differs, possibly owing to a read error.

As encoded in the germline V gene, CDR1 is MDHEN while CDR2 is SYDVKM. The CDR3 has 15 amino acids, counting the end cysteine and phenylalanine. The DNA shown is the 45-base CDR3, in frame from base 1. Using the deep immunoSEQ assay, TCR CDR3 regions were amplified from genomic DNA by multiplex PCR. Extracted genomic DNA from each cell subset was distributed evenly across all wells of several immunoSEQ 96-well plates, and each plate was treated as a replicate. Each replicate PCR for sorted subsets received roughly 200 ng genomic DNA, equal to about 30,000 T cell genomes. Purified libraries were measured with a Qubit 3.0 fluorometer, size-checked on a Bioanalyzer 2100, and measured again with the KAPA Library Quantification kit. Every immunoSEQ 96-well plate was sequenced on a dedicated single-read 150-cycle Illumina NextSeq 550 flow cell. The authors processed their data as follows. Because the immunoSEQ output included only junctional sequences and no quality scores, the filtering could not be the same as the filtering used for full-length reads. To assign V/J genes and CDR3, sequences were annotated using PyIR, a Python wrapper for IgBLAST v1.9, with IMGT germline references. Reads were removed for weak V/J assignments (E-value above 1e-6), missing CDR3, stop codons, out-of-frame junctions, or ambiguous translated residues. V3J clonotypes were defined by identical inferred V gene, J gene, and CDR3 amino acid sequence. Percentage overlap between repertoires was calculated by dividing the number of shared unique clonotypes by the size of the smaller repertoire. Three approaches were used to assess repertoire richness: RTK rarefaction, the Chao1 estimator, and Recon v2.1 estimates of unobserved clonotypes. Generation probabilities for all TCRbeta clonotypes obtained by the gDNA method from a handful of donors were computed using OLGA. The source is immuneACCESS, and TCRdb retained only in-frame sequences with V and J called. Part of the clones is not carried over; for the studies checked, unresolved V genes explain less than half of this, and the remainder is unexplained. Clone size and the V and J calls come from that table; the DNA yielded D and trimming. The sample records 1.5 million to 2.5 million clones, just under 95% of which are singletons. The ten largest account for 1.2% of the sample.

CD8 naive samples consisted of CD45RO-negative cells that were positively selected for CCR7, yielding a CD45RA+CCR7+ population without TemRA cells. The donors were healthy, HIV-negative adults who had no recently reported acute infections or vaccinations. Only Caucasian adults living in Nashville, Tennessee, USA were represented among the donors. Blood was collected by leukapheresis, and PBMCs were isolated by Ficoll-Histopaque density gradient centrifugation and then cryopreserved in liquid nitrogen vapor phase. Analytical flow cytometry was used to check the purity and quantity of every magnetically sorted T cell population. Each sorted fraction had its genomic DNA isolated and then quantified by UV absorbance on a Nanodrop 2000c. Overall study results and their limits: Higher generation probabilities were observed for clonotypes shared by all four sorted-subset donors than for non-shared clonotypes. Sharing across several donors was observed for approximately 4.6% of naive CD4, less than 4% of naive CD8, 2% to 2.5% of memory CD4, and approximately 0.41% of memory CD8 clonotypes. Estimated clonotype richness was generally larger for naive than for memory subsets. Pairwise subsampling led to the expectation that sequencing depth would affect the degree of clonotype sharing among donors. Incomplete sequencing was indicated by rarefaction of sorted-subset datasets, despite the large sequencing depth. Because the study included a small number of donors, the genetic and exposure-history diversity represented was limited. Only blood was sampled, and tissue TCR repertoires likely differ from those in blood.

This clonotype was sampled from a man aged 18 to 29 in good health. The sample taken for sequencing was naive CD8+ T cells sorted from blood. Read against the paper, the sample's cell subset or site label means: CD45RA+CCR7+. Recombination joined TRBV28 with TRBJ2-2; 7 central nucleotides agree with TRBD1. The CDR3 has the sequence CASSSGQSKTGELFF. In nucleotides, the sequence is TGTGCCAGCAGTTCGGGACAGTCGAAGACCGGGGAGCTGTTTTTT. Reference TRBV28 and TRBJ2-2 proteins supply the regions before and after the CDR3; the full variable domain is: DVKVTQSSRYLVKRTGEKVFLECVQDMDHENMFWYRQDPGLGLRLIYFSYDVKMKEKGDIPEGYSVSREKKERFSLILESASTNQTSMYLCASSSGQSKTGELFFGEGSRLTVL.